Listed below are T cell receptor beta chains from one sample, sequenced in a study of graft-versus-host responses after intestinal transplantation. Data came from immunoSEQ multiplex PCR; TCRdb stores just in-frame clones and leaves some out. Of roughly 110,000 clones listed, more than 80% are singletons. These receptors have no known antigen. This specimen was unstimulated CD4+ T cells sorted from spleen or lymph node cells, taken before transplant. The receptors were gathered from a human donor who was the organ donor for an intestinal transplant. Both conserved end residues are part of each CDR3. The order of the fields is J gene, V gene, CDR3 protein.

>TRBJ2-6|TRBV7-2
CASSRDSGANVLTF
>TRBJ2-1|TRBV7-2
CASSSYSGNEQFF
>TRBJ2-2|TRBV23-1
CASTLLRNTGELFF
>TRBJ2-3|TRBV6-1
CASRTTGGESDTQYF
>TRBJ2-7|TRBV10-3
CASGQGRYEQYF
>TRBJ1-3|TRBV4-2
CASSQEGGGNTIYF
>TRBJ1-2|TRBV18
CASSLEPATGDYGYTF
>TRBJ2-2|TRBV5-1
CASSLVASDTGELFF
>TRBJ2-7|TRBV7-9
CASSLGRQTYEQYF
>TRBJ2-1|TRBV28
CASRESGLKWNEQFF
>TRBJ2-3|TRBV6-1
CASRGAGDTDTQYF
>TRBJ2-2|TRBV10-3
CATIPAANTGELFF
>TRBJ2-1|TRBV5-4
CASSLSAGYGYNEQFF
>TRBJ2-7|TRBV7-9
CASSFGTSVAEQYF
>TRBJ2-2|TRBV18
CASSTSSGRGVAGELFF
>TRBJ2-4|TRBV7-2
CASSFLGQQNIQYF
>TRBJ2-3|TRBV19
CASSIHARGTDTQYF